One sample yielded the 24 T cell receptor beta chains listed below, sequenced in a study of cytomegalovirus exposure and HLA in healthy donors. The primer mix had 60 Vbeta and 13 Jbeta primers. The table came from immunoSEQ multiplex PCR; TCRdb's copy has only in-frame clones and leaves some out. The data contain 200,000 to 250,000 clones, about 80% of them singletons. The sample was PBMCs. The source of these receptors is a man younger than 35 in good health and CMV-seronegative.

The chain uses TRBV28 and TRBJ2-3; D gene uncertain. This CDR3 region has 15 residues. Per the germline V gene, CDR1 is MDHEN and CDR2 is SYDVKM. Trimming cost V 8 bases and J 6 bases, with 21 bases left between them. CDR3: CASAQGDTVADTQYF. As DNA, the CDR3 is TGTGCCAGCGCCCAAGGCGACACCGTGGCCGATACGCAGTATTTT.

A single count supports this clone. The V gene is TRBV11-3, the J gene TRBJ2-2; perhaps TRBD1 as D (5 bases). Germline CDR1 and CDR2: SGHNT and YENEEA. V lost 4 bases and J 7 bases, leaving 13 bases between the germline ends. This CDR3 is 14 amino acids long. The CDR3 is CASSSRGRGGELFF. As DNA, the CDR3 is TGTGCCAGCAGCTCAAGGGGTCGCGGCGGGGAGCTGTTTTTT.

The CDR3 loop reads CASSTQTVSIEKLFF. The CDR3 DNA sequence: TGTGCCAGTAGTACCCAGACAGTGTCGATTGAAAAACTGTTTTTT. The gene calls are TRBV19 and TRBJ1-4; perhaps TRBD1 as D (5 bases). The V gene's germline CDR1 is LNHDA and CDR2 SQIVND (reference sequence). The CDR3 consists of 15 residues. Trimming took 4 bases from V and 7 from J, leaving 16 bases between them.

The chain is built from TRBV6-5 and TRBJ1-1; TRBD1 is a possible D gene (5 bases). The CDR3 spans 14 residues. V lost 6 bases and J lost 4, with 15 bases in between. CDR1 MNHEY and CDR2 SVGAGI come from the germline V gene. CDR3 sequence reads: CASSQQTVGTEAFF. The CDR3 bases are TGTGCCAGCAGCCAGCAGACAGTAGGCACTGAAGCTTTCTTT.

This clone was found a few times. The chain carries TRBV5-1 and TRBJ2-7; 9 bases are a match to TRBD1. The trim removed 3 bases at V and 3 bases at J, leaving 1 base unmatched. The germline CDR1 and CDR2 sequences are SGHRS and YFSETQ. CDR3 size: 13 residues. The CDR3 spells CASSWDRDYEQYF. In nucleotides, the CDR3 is TGCGCCAGCAGCTGGGACAGGGACTACGAGCAGTACTTC.

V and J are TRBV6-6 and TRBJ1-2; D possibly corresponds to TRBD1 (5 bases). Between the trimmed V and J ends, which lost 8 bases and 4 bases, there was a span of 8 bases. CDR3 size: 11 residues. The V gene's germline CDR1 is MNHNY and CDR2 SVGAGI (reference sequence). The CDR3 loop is CASQGSYGYTF. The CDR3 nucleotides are TGTGCCAGCCAGGGTAGCTATGGCTACACCTTC.

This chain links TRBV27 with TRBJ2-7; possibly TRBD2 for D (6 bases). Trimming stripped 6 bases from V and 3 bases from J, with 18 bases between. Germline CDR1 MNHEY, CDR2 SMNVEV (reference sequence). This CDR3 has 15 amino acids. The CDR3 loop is CASSSASVIGYEQYF. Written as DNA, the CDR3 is TGTGCCAGCAGCAGTGCTAGCGTTATAGGCTACGAGCAGTACTTC.

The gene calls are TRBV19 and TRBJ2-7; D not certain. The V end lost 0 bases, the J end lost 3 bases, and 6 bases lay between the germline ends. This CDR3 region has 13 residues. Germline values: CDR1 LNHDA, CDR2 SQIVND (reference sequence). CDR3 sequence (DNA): TGTGCCAGTAGTATAGATCGAGGCTACGAGCAGTACTTC. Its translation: CASSIDRGYEQYF. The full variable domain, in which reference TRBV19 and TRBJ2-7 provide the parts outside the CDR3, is DGGITQSPKYLFRKEGQNVTLSCEQNLNHDAMYWYRQDPGQGLRLIYYSQIVNDFQKGDIAEGYSVSREKKESFPLTVTSAQKNPTAFYLCASSIDRGYEQYFGPGTRLTVT.

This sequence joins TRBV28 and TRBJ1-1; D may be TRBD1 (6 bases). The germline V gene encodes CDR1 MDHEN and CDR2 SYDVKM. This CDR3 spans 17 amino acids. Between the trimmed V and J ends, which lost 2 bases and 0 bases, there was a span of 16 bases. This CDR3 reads CASSLVGGGDMNTEAFF. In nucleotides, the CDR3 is TGTGCCAGCAGTTTAGTGGGGGGAGGGGACATGAACACTGAAGCTTTCTTT. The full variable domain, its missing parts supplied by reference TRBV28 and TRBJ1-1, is DVKVTQSSRYLVKRTGEKVFLECVQDMDHENMFWYRQDPGLGLRLIYFSYDVKMKEKGDIPEGYSVSREKKERFSLILESASTNQTSMYLCASSLVGGGDMNTEAFFGQGTRLTVV.

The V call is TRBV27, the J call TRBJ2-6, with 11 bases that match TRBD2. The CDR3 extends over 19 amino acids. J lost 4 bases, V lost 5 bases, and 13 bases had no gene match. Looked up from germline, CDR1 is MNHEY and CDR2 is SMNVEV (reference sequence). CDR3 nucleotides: TGTGCCAGCAGTCAAACTAGCGGGAGTCTCTCTAGAGGGGCCAACGTCCTGACTTTC. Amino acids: CASSQTSGSLSRGANVLTF.

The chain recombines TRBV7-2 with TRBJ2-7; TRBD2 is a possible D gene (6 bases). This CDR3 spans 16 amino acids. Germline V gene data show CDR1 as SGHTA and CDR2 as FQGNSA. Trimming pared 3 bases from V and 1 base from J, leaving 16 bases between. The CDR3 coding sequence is TGTGCCAGCAGCTTCTCGGAGGGAGCTGGATCCTACGAGCAGTACTTC. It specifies CASSFSEGAGSYEQYF.

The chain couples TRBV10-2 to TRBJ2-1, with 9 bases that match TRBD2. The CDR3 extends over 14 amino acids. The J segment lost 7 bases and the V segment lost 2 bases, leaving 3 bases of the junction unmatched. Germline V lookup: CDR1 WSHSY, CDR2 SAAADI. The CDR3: CASSELAGYNEQFF. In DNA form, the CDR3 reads TGCGCCAGCAGTGAGCTAGCGGGGTATAATGAGCAGTTCTTC.

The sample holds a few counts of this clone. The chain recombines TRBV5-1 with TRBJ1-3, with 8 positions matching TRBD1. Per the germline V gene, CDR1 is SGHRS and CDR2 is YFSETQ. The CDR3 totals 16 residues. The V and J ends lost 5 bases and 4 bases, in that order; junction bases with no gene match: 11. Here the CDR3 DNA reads TGCGCCAGCAGACCGACAGCGGGACAGGCGGGAAACACCATATATTTT. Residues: CASRPTAGQAGNTIYF.

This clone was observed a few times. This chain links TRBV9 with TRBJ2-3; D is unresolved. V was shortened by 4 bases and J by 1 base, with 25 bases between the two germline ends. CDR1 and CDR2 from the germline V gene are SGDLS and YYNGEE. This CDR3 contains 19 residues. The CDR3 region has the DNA TGTGCCAGCAGCCAAGCCCCCCCGGGTGAAGGCATCGGCACAGATACGCAGTATTTT. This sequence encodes CASSQAPPGEGIGTDTQYF.

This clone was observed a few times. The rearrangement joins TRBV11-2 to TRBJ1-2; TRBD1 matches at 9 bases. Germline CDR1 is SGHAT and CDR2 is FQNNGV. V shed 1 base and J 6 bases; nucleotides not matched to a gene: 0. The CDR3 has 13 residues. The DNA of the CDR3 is TGTGCCAGCAGCTTAGGGACAGGGGATGGCTACACCTTC. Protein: CASSLGTGDGYTF.

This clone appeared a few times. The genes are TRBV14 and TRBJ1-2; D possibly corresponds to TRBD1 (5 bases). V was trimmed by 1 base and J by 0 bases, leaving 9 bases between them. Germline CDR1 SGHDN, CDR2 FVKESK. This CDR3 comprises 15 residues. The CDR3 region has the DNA TGTGCCAGCAGCCAAGTGACACAGGCTAACTATGGCTACACCTTC. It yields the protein CASSQVTQANYGYTF. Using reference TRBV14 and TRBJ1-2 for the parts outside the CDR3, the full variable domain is EAGVTQFPSHSVIEKGQTVTLRCDPISGHDNLYWYRRVMGKEIKFLLHFVKESKQDESGMPNNRFLAERTGGTYSTLKVQPAELEDSGVYFCASSQVTQANYGYTFGSGTRLTVV.

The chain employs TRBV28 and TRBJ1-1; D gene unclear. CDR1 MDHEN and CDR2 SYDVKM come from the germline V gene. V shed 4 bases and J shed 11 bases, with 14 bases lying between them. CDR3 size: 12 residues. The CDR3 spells CASSSGRRSAFF. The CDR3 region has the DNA TGTGCCAGCAGTTCCGGACGGAGGTCCGCTTTCTTT.

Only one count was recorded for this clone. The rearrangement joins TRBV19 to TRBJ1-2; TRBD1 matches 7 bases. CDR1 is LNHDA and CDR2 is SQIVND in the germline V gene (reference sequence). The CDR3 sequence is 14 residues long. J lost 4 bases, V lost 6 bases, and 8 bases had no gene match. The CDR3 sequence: CASRISGGLYGYTF. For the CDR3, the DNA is TGTGCCAGTAGAATATCAGGGGGTCTCTATGGCTACACCTTC.

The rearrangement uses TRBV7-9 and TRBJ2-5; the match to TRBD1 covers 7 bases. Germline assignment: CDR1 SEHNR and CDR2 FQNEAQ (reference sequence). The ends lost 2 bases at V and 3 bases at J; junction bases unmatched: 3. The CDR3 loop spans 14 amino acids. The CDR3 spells CASSLQGVEETQYF. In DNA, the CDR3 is TGTGCCAGCAGCTTACAGGGGGTAGAAGAGACCCAGTACTTC.

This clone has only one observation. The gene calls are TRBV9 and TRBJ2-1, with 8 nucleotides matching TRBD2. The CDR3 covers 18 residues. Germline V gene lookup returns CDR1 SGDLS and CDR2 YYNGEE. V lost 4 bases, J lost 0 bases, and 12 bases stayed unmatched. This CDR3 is CASSPQSIAGPSYNEQFF. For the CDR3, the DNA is TGTGCCAGCAGCCCCCAGTCGATAGCGGGACCCTCCTACAATGAGCAGTTCTTC.

Here the CDR3 DNA reads TGCGCCAGCAGAAGACTAGCGGGAGATACCCCCTACGAGCAGTACTTC. Its protein product is CASRRLAGDTPYEQYF. The rearrangement joins TRBV10-2 to TRBJ2-7, with TRBD2 matching 12 bases. The CDR3 length is 16 residues. CDR1 and CDR2 from the germline V gene are WSHSY and SAAADI. Unmatched junction bases numbered 8, after V lost 6 bases and J lost 2 bases.

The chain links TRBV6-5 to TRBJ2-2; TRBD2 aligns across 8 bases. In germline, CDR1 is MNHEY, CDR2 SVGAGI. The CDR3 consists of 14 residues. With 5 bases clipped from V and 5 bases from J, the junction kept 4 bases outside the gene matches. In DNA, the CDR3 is TGTGCCAGCAGTGAGTTAGCGGGGACCGGGGAGCTGTTTTTT. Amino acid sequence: CASSELAGTGELFF.

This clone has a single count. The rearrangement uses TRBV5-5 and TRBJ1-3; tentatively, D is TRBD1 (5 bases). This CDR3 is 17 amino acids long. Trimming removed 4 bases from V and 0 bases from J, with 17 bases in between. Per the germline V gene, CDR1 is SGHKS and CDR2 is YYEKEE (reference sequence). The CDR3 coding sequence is TGTGCCAGCAGCGCCATGGGGACTACGAGCTCTGGAAACACCATATATTTT. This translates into CASSAMGTTSSGNTIYF.

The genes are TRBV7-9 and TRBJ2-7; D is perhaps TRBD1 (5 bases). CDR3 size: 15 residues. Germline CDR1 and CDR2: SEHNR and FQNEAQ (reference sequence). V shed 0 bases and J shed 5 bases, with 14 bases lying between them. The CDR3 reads CASSLASWQGHEQYF. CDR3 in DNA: TGTGCCAGCAGCTTAGCAAGTTGGCAGGGCCACGAGCAGTACTTC.